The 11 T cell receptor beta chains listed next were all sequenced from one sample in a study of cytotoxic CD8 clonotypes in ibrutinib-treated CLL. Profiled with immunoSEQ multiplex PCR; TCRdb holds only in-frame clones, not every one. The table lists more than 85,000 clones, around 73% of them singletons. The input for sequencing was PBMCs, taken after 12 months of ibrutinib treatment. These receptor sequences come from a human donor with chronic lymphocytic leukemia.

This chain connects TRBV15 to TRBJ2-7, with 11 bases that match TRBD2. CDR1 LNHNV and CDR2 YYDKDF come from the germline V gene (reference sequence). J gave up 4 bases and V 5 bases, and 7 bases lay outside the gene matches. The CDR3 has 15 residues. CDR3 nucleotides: TGTGCCACCAGCCCCATAGCGGGGGGGCAATACGAGCAGTACTTC. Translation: CATSPIAGGQYEQYF.

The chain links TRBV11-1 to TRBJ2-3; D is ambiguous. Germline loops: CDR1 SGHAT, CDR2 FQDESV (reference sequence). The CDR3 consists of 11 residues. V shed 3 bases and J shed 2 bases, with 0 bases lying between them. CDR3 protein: CASSFTDTQYF. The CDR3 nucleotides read TGTGCCAGCAGCTTCACAGATACGCAGTATTTT.

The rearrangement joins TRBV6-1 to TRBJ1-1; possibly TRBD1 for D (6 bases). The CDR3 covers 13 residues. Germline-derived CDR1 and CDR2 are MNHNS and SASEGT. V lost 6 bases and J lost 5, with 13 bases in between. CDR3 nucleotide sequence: TGTGCCAGCAGGATGGACAGTGGGACTGAAGCTTTCTTT. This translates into CASRMDSGTEAFF.

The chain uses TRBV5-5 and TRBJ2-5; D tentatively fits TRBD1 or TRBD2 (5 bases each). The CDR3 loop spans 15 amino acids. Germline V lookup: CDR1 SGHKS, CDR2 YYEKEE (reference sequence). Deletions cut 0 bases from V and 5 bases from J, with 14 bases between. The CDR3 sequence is CASSLVGAPGETQYF. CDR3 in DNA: TGTGCCAGCAGCTTGGTCGGGGCCCCGGGGGAGACCCAGTACTTC. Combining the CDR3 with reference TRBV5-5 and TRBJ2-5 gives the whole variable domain DAGVTQSPTHLIKTRGQQVTLRCSPISGHKSVSWYQQVLGQGPQFIFQYYEKEERGRGNFPDRFSARQFPNYSSELNVNALLLGDSALYLCASSLVGAPGETQYFGPGTRLLVL.

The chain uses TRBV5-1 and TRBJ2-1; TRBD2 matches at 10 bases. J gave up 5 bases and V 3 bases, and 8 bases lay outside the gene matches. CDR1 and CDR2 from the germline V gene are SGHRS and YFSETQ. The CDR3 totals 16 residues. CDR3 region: CASSSESSGGHNEQFF. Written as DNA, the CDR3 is TGCGCCAGCAGCTCGGAGTCTAGCGGGGGCCACAATGAGCAGTTCTTC.

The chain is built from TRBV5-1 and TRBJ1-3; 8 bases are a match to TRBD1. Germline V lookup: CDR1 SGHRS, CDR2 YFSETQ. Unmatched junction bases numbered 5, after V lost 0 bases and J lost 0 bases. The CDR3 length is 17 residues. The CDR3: CASSLGSGTGSGNTIYF. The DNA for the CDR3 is TGCGCCAGCAGCTTGGGATCCGGGACAGGCTCTGGAAACACCATATATTTT.

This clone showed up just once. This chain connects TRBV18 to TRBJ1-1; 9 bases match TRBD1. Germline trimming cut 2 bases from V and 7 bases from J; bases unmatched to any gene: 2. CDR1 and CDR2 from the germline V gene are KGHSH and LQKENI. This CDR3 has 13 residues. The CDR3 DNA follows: TGTGCCAGCTCACCAAAGACAGGGGGTGAAGCTTTCTTT. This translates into CASSPKTGGEAFF.

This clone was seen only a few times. The CDR3 loop reads CASSLEGTGAYTGELFF. CDR3 sequence (DNA): TGTGCCAGCAGCTTAGAGGGGACAGGGGCTTACACCGGGGAGCTGTTTTTT. The V and J genes are TRBV4-2 and TRBJ2-2, with 10 bases that match TRBD1. After removal of 5 bases from V and 3 bases from J, the junction contained 9 bases not matched to a gene. Germline V lookup: CDR1 LGHNA, CDR2 YNFKEQ. The CDR3 sequence is 17 residues long.

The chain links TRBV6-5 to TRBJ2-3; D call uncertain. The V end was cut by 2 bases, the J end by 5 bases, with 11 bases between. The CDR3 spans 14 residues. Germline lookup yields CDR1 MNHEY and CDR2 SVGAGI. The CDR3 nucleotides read TGTGCCAGCAGTTACGGAGCAGGAAGAGATACGCAGTATTTT. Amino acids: CASSYGAGRDTQYF.

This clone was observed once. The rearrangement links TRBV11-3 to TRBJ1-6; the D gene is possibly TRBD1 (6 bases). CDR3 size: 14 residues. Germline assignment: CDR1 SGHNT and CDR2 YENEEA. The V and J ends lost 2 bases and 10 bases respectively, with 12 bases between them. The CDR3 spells CASSLSKGGSPLHF. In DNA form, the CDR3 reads TGTGCCAGCAGCTTATCCAAGGGGGGGTCACCCCTCCACTTT.

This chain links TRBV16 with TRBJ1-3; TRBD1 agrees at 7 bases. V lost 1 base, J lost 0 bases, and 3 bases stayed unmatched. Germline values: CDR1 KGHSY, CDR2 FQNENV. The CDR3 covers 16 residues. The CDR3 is CASSQFSGGSGNTIYF. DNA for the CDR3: TGTGCCAGCAGCCAATTCTCAGGGGGCTCTGGAAACACCATATATTTT.